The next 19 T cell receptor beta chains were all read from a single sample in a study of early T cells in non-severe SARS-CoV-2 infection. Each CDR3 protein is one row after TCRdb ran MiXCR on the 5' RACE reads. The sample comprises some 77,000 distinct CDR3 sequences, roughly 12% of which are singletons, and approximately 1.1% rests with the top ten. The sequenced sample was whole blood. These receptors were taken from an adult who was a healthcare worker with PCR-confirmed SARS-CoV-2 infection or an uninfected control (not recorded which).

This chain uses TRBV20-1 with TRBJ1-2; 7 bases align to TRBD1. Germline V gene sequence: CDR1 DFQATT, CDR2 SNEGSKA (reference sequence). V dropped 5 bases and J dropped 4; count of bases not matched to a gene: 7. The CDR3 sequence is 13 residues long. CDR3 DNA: TGCAGTGCTGTCCCCCCAGGGGGCTATGGCTACACCTTC. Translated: CSAVPPGGYGYTF.

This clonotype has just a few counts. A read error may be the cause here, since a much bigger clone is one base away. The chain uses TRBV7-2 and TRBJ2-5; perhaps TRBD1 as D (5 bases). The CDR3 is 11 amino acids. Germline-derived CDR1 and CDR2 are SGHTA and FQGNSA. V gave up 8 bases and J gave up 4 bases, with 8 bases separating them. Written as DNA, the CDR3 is TGTGCCAGCTGGGGCGGAGAGACCCAGTACTTC. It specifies CASWGGETQYF. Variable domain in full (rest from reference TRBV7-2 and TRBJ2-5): GAGVSQSPSNKVTEKGKDVELRCDPISGHTALYWYRQSLGQGLEFLIYFQGNSAPDKSGLPSDRFSAERTGGSVSTLTIQRTQQEDSAVYLCASWGGETQYFGPGTRLLVL.

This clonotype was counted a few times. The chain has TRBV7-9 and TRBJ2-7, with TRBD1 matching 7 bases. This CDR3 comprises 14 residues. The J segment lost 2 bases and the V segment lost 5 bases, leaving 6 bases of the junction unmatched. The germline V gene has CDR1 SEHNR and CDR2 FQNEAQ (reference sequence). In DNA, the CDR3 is TGTGCCAGCAGCCACTCCCAGGGGGCCTACGAGCAGTACTTC. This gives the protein CASSHSQGAYEQYF.

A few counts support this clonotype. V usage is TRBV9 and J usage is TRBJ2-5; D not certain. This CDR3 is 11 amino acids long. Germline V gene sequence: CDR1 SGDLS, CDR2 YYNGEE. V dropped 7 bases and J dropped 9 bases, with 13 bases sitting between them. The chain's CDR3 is CASGWAGAQYF. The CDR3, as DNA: TGTGCCAGCGGCTGGGCTGGTGCCCAGTACTTC.

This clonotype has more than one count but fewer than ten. CDR3 bases: TGTGCCACCAGTGACCCGGACAGGAACACCGGGGAGCTGTTTTTT. This encodes CATSDPDRNTGELFF. V usage is TRBV24-1 and J usage is TRBJ2-2, with D possibly matching TRBD1 (6 bases). V was trimmed by 4 bases and J by 1 base, leaving 9 bases between them. The V gene's germline CDR1 is KGHDR and CDR2 SFDVKD. The CDR3 totals 15 residues.

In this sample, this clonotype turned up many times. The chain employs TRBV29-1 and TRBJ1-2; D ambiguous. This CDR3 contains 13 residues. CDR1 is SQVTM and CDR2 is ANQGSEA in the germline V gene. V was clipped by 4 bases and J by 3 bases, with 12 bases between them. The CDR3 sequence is CSVGHTPHYGYTF. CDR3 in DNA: TGCAGCGTTGGGCACACCCCTCACTATGGCTACACCTTC.

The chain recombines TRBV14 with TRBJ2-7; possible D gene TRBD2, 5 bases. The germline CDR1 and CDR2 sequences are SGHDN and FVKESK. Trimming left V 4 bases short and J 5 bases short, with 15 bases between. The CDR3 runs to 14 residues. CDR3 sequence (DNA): TGTGCCAGCAGCCCCAGGACTGGTTGGGACGAGCAGTACTTC. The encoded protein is CASSPRTGWDEQYF.

CDR3 amino acids: CASSHGTSGSSDTQYF. The CDR3 region has the DNA TGCGCCAGCAGCCATGGGACTAGCGGGAGCTCAGATACGCAGTATTTT. The chain is built from TRBV5-1 and TRBJ2-3; TRBD2 aligns across 14 bases. The germline V gene encodes CDR1 SGHRS and CDR2 YFSETQ. V lost 4 bases and J lost 4; bases outside the gene matches: 5. The CDR3 has 16 residues.

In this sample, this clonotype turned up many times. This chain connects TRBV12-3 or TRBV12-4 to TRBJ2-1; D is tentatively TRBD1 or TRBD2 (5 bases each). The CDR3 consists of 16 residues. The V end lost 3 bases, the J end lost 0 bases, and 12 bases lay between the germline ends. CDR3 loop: CASSLHTGGSYNEQFF. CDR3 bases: TGTGCCAGCAGTTTGCATACTGGGGGCTCCTACAATGAGCAGTTCTTC.

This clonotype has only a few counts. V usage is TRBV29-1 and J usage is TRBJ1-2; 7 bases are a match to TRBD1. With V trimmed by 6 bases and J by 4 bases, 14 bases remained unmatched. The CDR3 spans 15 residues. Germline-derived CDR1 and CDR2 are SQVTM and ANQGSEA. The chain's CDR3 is CSVTLSGGSGYGYTF. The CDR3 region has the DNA TGCAGCGTGACCCTCTCAGGGGGTTCCGGCTATGGCTACACCTTC.

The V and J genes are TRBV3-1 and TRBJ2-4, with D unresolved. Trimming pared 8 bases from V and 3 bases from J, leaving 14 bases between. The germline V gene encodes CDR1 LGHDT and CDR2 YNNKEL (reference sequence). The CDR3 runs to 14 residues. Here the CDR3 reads CASSEHRVKNIQYF. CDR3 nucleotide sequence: TGTGCCAGCTCGGAACACCGGGTCAAAAACATTCAGTACTTC. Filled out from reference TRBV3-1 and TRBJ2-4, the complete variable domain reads DTAVSQTPKYLVTQMGNDKSIKCEQNLGHDTMYWYKQDSKKFLKIMFSYNNKELIINETVPNRFSPKSPDKAHLNLHINSLELGDSAVYFCASSEHRVKNIQYFGAGTRLSVL.

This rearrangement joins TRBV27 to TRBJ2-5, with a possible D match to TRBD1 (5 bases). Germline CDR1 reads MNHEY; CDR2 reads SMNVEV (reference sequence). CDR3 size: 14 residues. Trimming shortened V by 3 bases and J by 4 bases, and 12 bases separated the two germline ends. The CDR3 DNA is TGTGCCAGCAGTTTGGTAGGGGCCATAGAGACCCAGTACTTC. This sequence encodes CASSLVGAIETQYF.

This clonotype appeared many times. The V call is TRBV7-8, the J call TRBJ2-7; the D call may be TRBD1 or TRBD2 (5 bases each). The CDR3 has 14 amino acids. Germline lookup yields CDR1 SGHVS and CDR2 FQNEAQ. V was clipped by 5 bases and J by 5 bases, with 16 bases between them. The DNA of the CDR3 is TGTGCCAGCAGCCCCGGGACGGTGATCGACGAGCAGTACTTC. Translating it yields CASSPGTVIDEQYF.

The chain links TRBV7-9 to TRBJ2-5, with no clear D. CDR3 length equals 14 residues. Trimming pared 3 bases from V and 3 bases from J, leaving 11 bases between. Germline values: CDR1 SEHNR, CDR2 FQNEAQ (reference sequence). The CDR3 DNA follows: TGTGCCAGCAGCTTCTGGGGTCCAAAAGAGACCCAGTACTTC. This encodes CASSFWGPKETQYF.

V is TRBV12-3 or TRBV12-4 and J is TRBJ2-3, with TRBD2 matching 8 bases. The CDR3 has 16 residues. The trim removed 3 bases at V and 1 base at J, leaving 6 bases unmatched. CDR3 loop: CASSFGRGGGTDTQYF. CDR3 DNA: TGTGCCAGCAGTTTCGGGAGGGGTGGCGGCACAGATACGCAGTATTTT.

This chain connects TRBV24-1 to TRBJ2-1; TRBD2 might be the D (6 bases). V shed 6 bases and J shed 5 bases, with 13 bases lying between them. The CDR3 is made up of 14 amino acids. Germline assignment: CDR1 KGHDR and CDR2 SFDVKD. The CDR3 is CATSPWDLDNEQFF. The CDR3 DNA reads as TGTGCCACCAGTCCGTGGGACTTGGACAATGAGCAGTTCTTC.

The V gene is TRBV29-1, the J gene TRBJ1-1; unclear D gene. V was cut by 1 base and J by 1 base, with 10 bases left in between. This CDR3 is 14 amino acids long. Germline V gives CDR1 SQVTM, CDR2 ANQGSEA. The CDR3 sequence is CSVEAGLANTEAFF. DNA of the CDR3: TGCAGCGTTGAAGCTGGCTTGGCGAACACTGAAGCTTTCTTT.

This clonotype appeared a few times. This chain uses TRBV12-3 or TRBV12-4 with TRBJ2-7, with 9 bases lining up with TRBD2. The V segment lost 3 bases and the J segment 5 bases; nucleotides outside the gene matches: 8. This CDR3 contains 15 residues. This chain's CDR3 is CASSFESSGVHEQYF. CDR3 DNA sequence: TGTGCCAGCAGTTTCGAGTCTAGCGGGGTCCACGAGCAGTACTTC.

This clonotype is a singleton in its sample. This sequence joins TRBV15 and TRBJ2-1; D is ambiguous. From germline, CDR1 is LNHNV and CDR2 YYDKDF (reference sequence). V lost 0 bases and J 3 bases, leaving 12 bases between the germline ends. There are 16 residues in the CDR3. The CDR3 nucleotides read TGTGCCACCAGCAGAGATAGAAACCCTAGCTACAATGAGCAGTTCTTC. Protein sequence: CATSRDRNPSYNEQFF.